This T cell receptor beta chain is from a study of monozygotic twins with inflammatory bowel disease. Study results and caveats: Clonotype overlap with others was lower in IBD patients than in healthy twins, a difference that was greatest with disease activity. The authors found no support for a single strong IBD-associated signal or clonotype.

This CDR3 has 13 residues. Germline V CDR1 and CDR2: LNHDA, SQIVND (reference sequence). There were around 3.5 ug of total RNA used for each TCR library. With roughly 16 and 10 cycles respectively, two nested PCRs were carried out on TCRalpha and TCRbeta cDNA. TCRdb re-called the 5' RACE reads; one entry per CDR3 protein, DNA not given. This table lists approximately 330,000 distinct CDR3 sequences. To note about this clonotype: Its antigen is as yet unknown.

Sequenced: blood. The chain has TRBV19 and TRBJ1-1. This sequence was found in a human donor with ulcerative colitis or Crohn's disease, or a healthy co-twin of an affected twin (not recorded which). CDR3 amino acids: CASSIATGTEAFF.